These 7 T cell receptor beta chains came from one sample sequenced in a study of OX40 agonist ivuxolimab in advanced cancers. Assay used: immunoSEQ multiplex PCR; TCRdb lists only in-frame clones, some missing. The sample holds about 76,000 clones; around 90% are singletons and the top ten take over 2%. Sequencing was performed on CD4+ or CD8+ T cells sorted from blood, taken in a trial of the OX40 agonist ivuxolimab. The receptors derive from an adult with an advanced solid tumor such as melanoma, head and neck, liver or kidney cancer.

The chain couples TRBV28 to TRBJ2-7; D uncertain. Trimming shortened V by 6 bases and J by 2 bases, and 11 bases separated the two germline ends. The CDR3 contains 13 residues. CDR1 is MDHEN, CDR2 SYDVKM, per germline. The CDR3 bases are TGTGCCAGCAGCACCGGACCGACCTACGAGCAGTACGTC. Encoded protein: CASSTGPTYEQYV.

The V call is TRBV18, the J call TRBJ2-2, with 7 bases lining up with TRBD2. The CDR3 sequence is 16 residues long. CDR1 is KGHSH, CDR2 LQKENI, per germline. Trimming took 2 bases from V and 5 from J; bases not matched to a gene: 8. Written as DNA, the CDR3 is TGTGCCAGCTCACCAATCCGGGGGGTCCTTACCGGGGAGCTGTTTTTT. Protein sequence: CASSPIRGVLTGELFF.

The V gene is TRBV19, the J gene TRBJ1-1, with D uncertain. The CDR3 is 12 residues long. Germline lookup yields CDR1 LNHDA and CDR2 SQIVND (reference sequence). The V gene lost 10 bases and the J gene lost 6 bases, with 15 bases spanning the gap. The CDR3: CATKSLGSEAFF. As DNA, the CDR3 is TGTGCCACCAAAAGTCTAGGCTCTGAAGCTTTCTTT.

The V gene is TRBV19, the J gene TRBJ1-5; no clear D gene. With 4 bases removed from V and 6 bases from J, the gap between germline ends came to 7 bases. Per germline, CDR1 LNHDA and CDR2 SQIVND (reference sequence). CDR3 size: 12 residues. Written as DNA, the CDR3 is TGTGCCAGTAGTAAAGATCCTCAGCCCCAGCATTTT. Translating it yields CASSKDPQPQHF.

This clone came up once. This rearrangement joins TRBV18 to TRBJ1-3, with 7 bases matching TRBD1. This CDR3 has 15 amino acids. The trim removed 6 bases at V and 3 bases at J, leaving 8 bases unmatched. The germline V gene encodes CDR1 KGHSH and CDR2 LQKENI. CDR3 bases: TGTGCCAGCTCGCGCAATACAGGGGTTGGAAACACCATATATTTT. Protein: CASSRNTGVGNTIYF.

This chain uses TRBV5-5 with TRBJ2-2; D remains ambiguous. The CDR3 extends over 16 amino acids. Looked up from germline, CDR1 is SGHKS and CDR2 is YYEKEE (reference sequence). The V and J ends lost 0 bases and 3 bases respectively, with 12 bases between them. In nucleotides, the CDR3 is TGTGCCAGCAGCTTGGTTTCCCCTCGAGACACCGGGGAGCTGTTTTTT. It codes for CASSLVSPRDTGELFF.

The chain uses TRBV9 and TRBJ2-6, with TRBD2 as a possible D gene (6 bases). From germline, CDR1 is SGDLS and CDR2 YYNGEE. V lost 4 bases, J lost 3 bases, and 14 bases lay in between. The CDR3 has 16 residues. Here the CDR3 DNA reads TGTGCCAGCAGCCCAGGAGGAGGGCTTGGGGCCAACGTCCTGACTTTC. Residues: CASSPGGGLGANVLTF.